These T cell receptor beta chains were read from a single sample in a study of control samples from healthy donors and cancer patients. Measured with immunoSEQ multiplex PCR; TCRdb has only the in-frame clones, and not every one. Among about 130,000 clones listed, roughly 87% were seen once. Specimen: blood. Receptors were obtained from a man in his late teens or twenties in good health. The CDR3 runs from the conserved cysteine through the conserved F or W. A D gene is named only where the DNA matches it firmly. Not every row has a clone size; where given, it reads once, few, many or a size class.

TGTGCCAGCAGTTCCCTAACTCCTGGACTAGCGGACGAATTTTTAAGCTCCTACGAGCAGTACTTC	CASSSLTPGLADEFLSSYEQYF	TRBV28	once	TRBD2	TRBJ2-7
TGTGCCAGTAGTCAGACAGGGAATGAGCAGTTCTTC	CASSQTGNEQFF	TRBV19	.	TRBD1	TRBJ2-1
TGTGCCAGCAGTTCCGGGCGCAAAAACATTCAGTACTTC	CASSSGRKNIQYF	TRBV12-3/TRBV12-4	once	.	TRBJ2-4
TGTGCCAGCAGCCGGGGGCCAGGGGGAGCTTTCTTT	CASSRGPGGAFF	TRBV3-1/TRBV3-2	.	TRBD1	TRBJ1-1
TGTGCCAGCAGCAGTAGCGGGAGAGGCACCGGGGAGCTGTTTTTT	CASSSSGRGTGELFF	TRBV7-6	.	TRBD2	TRBJ2-2
TGTGCCAGTAGTATGCGGACGGTAGATAATTCACCCCTCCACTTT	CASSMRTVDNSPLHF	TRBV19	.	.	TRBJ1-6
TGTGCCAGCAGTTTACAGGCGCTTGCGTCTGGAAACACCATATATTTT	CASSLQALASGNTIYF	TRBV28	.	.	TRBJ1-3
TGTGCCAGCAGTGATTACGGGTTTGGCTACACCTTC	CASSDYGFGYTF	TRBV25-1	.	.	TRBJ1-2
TGTGCCAGCAGCCAAAATAGCGGGAGGGCTGGAGAGCAGTACTTC	CASSQNSGRAGEQYF	TRBV11-2	.	TRBD2	TRBJ2-7
TGTGCCAGCAGCTTCGAAGGGAGGGCCGGGGATACGCAGTATTTT	CASSFEGRAGDTQYF	TRBV5-4	.	TRBD2	TRBJ2-3
TGTGCCAGCAGTTTCCTCGGACAGCTAAGCTCCTACGAGCAGTACTTC	CASSFLGQLSSYEQYF	TRBV27	.	.	TRBJ2-7
TGTGCCAGCAGCTTAACAGGGTCCGGCAATCAGCCCCAGCATTTT	CASSLTGSGNQPQHF	TRBV7-2	many	.	TRBJ1-5
TGTGCCAGCAGCCTCGGGACAGGGGGCATTCAGCCCCAGCATTTT	CASSLGTGGIQPQHF	TRBV9	few	TRBD1	TRBJ1-5